A single sample gave rise to the 9 T cell receptor beta chains below, sequenced in a study of blood T cell repertoires in COVID-19. Generated by immunoSEQ multiplex PCR, the TCRdb table keeps only in-frame clones and is missing some. Counted here are around 170,000 clones, around 80% occurring once; the ten biggest clones make up over 13%. Material: PBMCs or T cells enriched from blood (not recorded which). These receptor sequences come from a man in his sixties who had been exposed to COVID-19.

The gene calls are TRBV27 and TRBJ2-3, with 13 bases matching TRBD2. In germline, CDR1 is MNHEY, CDR2 SMNVEV (reference sequence). The CDR3 loop spans 15 amino acids. With V trimmed by 2 bases and J by 6 bases, 2 bases remained unmatched. The CDR3 DNA is TGTGCCAGCAGTTTAGCGACTAGCGGGAGGGATACGCAGTATTTT. Protein: CASSLATSGRDTQYF.

The rearrangement links TRBV10-1 to TRBJ2-3; unclear D gene. This CDR3 region has 13 residues. The germline CDR1 and CDR2 sequences are WNHNN and SYGVQD (reference sequence). V was clipped by 5 bases and J by 2 bases, with 8 bases between them. The CDR3 sequence is CASSKQLTDTQYF. The CDR3 DNA reads as TGCGCCAGCAGTAAACAGCTCACAGATACGCAGTATTTT.

The chain recombines TRBV11-3 with TRBJ2-5; the match to TRBD2 covers 11 bases. The CDR3 is 18 amino acids. The ends lost 1 base at V and 5 bases at J; junction bases unmatched: 12. Looked up from germline, CDR1 is SGHNT and CDR2 is YENEEA. DNA of the CDR3: TGTGCCAGCAGCTTAGGGTCGCTAGCGGGAGGTCTCAGCGAGACCCAGTACTTC. Encoded protein: CASSLGSLAGGLSETQYF.

The V gene is TRBV2, the J gene TRBJ1-5, with 12 nucleotides matching TRBD1. In germline, CDR1 is SNHLY, CDR2 FYNNEI. With V trimmed by 8 bases and J by 5 bases, 4 bases remained unmatched. The CDR3 spans 14 residues. CDR3 sequence: CASGDRGQDQPQHF. For the CDR3, the DNA is TGTGCCAGCGGGGACAGGGGGCAGGATCAGCCCCAGCATTTT.

J is TRBJ2-1 and V is TRBV3-1 (or the pseudogene TRBV3-2), with 7 bases that match TRBD2. The ends lost 9 bases at V and 3 bases at J; junction bases unmatched: 8. CDR3 length: 14 residues. Germline lookup yields CDR1 LGHDT and CDR2 YNNKEL (reference sequence). CDR3 sequence: CARREGVLYNEQFF. CDR3 sequence (DNA): TGTGCCAGGAGGGAGGGAGTGCTCTACAATGAGCAGTTCTTC.

The chain uses TRBV7-9 and TRBJ1-2; 9 nucleotides align to TRBD1. This CDR3 is 13 amino acids long. Germline CDR1 SEHNR, CDR2 FQNEAQ (reference sequence). V shed 5 bases and J 8 bases; nucleotides not matched to a gene: 6. CDR3 in DNA: TGTGCCAGCAGCCCGGGACAGGGCGGGGGCTACACCTTC. This encodes CASSPGQGGGYTF.

The CDR3 nucleotides read TGTGCCAGCAGCTTTGCGGGACTAGCGGGAGGTGAGCAGTTCTTC. Translating it yields CASSFAGLAGGEQFF. The genes are TRBV5-4 and TRBJ2-1, with 15 nucleotides matching TRBD2. The CDR3 totals 15 residues. Germline V gene sequence: CDR1 SGHNT, CDR2 YYREEE (reference sequence). V lost 2 bases to trimming and J lost 9 bases; unmatched junction nucleotides: 3. The full variable domain, with the rest looked up from reference TRBV5-4 and TRBJ2-1, is ETGVTQSPTHLIKTRGQQVTLRCSSQSGHNTVSWYQQALGQGPQFIFQYYREEENGRGNFPPRFSGLQFPNYSSELNVNALELDDSALYLCASSFAGLAGGEQFFGPGTRLTVL.

The chain uses TRBV27 and TRBJ1-2; a weak D match, TRBD1 (5 bases). Germline-derived CDR1 and CDR2 are MNHEY and SMNVEV (reference sequence). Trimming stripped 2 bases from V and 6 bases from J, with 19 bases between. The CDR3 length is 16 residues. The CDR3 sequence: CASSLPPQALLNGYTF. DNA of the CDR3: TGTGCCAGCAGTTTACCCCCACAGGCCCTGCTGAATGGCTACACCTTC.

This clone was recorded a few times. V usage is TRBV6-5 and J usage is TRBJ1-1; D is uncertain. The CDR3 sequence is 13 residues long. Trimming removed 2 bases from V and 7 bases from J, with 11 bases in between. Germline loops: CDR1 MNHEY, CDR2 SVGAGI. This chain's CDR3 is CASSYERQGEAFF. Here the CDR3 DNA reads TGTGCCAGCAGTTACGAACGACAAGGTGAAGCTTTCTTT.